This TCR beta chain was obtained from a study of blood T cell repertoires in COVID-19. Germline values: CDR1 MNHEY, CDR2 SMNVEV (reference sequence). V was pared by 1 base and J by 6 bases, with 18 bases between. This CDR3 spans 16 amino acids. TCRdb's table, derived via immunoSEQ multiplex PCR, lists solely in-frame clones and lacks some. The sample has about 110,000 clones; 85% to 90% are singletons. The chain links TRBV27 to TRBJ1-1, with D possibly being TRBD1 (5 bases). Source material: peripheral blood. The receptor was derived from a human donor in a cohort sampled during active COVID-19. In DNA, the CDR3 is TGTGCCAGCAGTTTATTGGTAGGGGAAAGGTATGCTGAAGCTTTCTTT. This sequence encodes CASSLLVGERYAEAFF.